Presented here are 11 T cell receptor beta chains from one specimen sequenced in a study of OX40 agonist ivuxolimab in advanced cancers. Method: immunoSEQ multiplex PCR; TCRdb's copy keeps in-frame clones and lacks some. The sample consists of about 100,000 clones, approximately 90% of them appearing once. Material: CD4+ or CD8+ T cells sorted from blood, obtained in a trial of the OX40 agonist ivuxolimab. The receptors stem from an adult with an advanced solid tumor such as melanoma, head and neck, liver or kidney cancer.

This clone was recorded once. Relative to the germline gene, one junction end is altered; a read error may explain this. V and J are TRBV7-7 and TRBJ2-5, with D unclear. The CDR3 has 15 residues. The V gene's germline CDR1 is SSHAT and CDR2 FNYEAQ (reference sequence). In DNA form, the CDR3 reads TGTGCTAGCAGCCCGGCCGAGCGCCCGAGGTCGGAGCAGTACTTC. Translating it yields CASSPAERPRSEQYF.

The chain recombines TRBV18 with TRBJ1-5; perhaps TRBD1 as D (5 bases). This CDR3 has 16 residues. CDR1 KGHSH and CDR2 LQKENI come from the germline V gene. Trimming pared 3 bases from V and 6 bases from J, leaving 18 bases between. The CDR3 region has the DNA TGTGCCAGCTCACCTGCTTGGGTTGGGGGAGGTCAGCCCCAGCATTTT. This sequence encodes CASSPAWVGGGQPQHF.

This rearrangement joins TRBV19 to TRBJ1-6, with TRBD1 matching over 8 bases. The CDR3 length is 15 residues. V shed 1 base, J shed 8 bases, and the junction held 4 bases outside the gene matches. Per germline, CDR1 LNHDA and CDR2 SQIVND (reference sequence). The CDR3 region has the DNA TGTGCCAGTAGTATAGTGCCACAGGGGGATTCACCCCTCCACTTT. Translation: CASSIVPQGDSPLHF.

This clone has just one count. V and J are TRBV10-1 and TRBJ2-7; tentatively, D is TRBD1 (6 bases). The V and J ends lost 6 bases and 0 bases respectively, with 15 bases between them. This CDR3 has 15 residues. CDR1 and CDR2 (germline): WNHNN, SYGVQD (reference sequence). Here the CDR3 reads CASSPGTMSSYEQYF. The DNA for the CDR3 is TGCGCCAGCAGCCCCGGGACAATGAGCTCCTACGAGCAGTACTTC.

The chain couples TRBV5-1 to TRBJ1-5; TRBD1 is a possible D gene (6 bases). From germline, CDR1 is SGHRS and CDR2 YFSETQ. V was pared by 0 bases and J by 4 bases, with 8 bases between. This CDR3 contains 14 residues. The CDR3 sequence is CASSLEGGNQPQHF. The CDR3 DNA sequence: TGCGCCAGCAGCTTGGAAGGGGGGAATCAGCCCCAGCATTTT.

The genes are TRBV28 and TRBJ1-5; D gene uncertain. Trimming pared 3 bases from V and 2 bases from J, leaving 8 bases between. The CDR3 has 14 amino acids. Germline values: CDR1 MDHEN, CDR2 SYDVKM. This chain's CDR3 is CASSFFYGNQPQHF. In DNA, the CDR3 is TGTGCCAGCAGTTTCTTTTACGGCAATCAGCCCCAGCATTTT.

The chain has TRBV19 and TRBJ2-3; 10 positions match TRBD2. CDR1 is LNHDA and CDR2 is SQIVND in the germline V gene (reference sequence). The V and J ends lost 1 base and 1 base, in that order; junction bases with no gene match: 5. CDR3 size: 17 residues. The CDR3 sequence: CASSIASGGYRTDTQYF. CDR3 nucleotide sequence: TGTGCCAGTAGTATAGCTAGCGGGGGTTACCGCACAGATACGCAGTATTTT.

Here the CDR3 DNA reads TGTGCCAATACCGGGCAGGGATTCTATGGCTACACCTTC. Its protein is CANTGQGFYGYTF. The chain combines TRBV2 with TRBJ1-2, with D maybe TRBD1 (5 bases). CDR1 is SNHLY and CDR2 is FYNNEI in the germline V gene. CDR3 length equals 13 residues. Between the trimmed V and J ends, which lost 10 bases and 4 bases, there was a span of 16 bases.

CDR3 region: CASSPSLTSTDTQYF. The DNA of the CDR3 is TGTGCCAGCTCACCCTCCCTAACTAGCACAGATACGCAGTATTTT. This rearrangement joins TRBV18 to TRBJ2-3; no clear D gene. CDR1 is KGHSH and CDR2 is LQKENI in the germline V gene. V lost 3 bases and J lost 0, with 10 bases in between. The CDR3 has 15 residues.

This clone appeared a few times. CDR3 amino acids: CSVDAPGGGGNQPQHF. The CDR3 DNA is TGCAGCGTTGACGCTCCTGGGGGTGGTGGCAATCAGCCCCAGCATTTT. J is TRBJ1-5 and V is TRBV29-1, with TRBD1 as a possible D gene (5 bases). The CDR3 totals 16 residues. V shed 3 bases and J shed 2 bases, with 17 bases lying between them. The germline V gene has CDR1 SQVTM and CDR2 ANQGSEA.

This chain joins TRBV7-8 and TRBJ1-4; possibly TRBD1 for D (6 bases). Between the trimmed V and J ends, which lost 5 bases and 3 bases, there was a span of 16 bases. Germline lookup yields CDR1 SGHVS and CDR2 FQNEAQ. The CDR3 is made up of 16 amino acids. The CDR3 loop is CASSPRGPGSNEKLFF. The CDR3 nucleotides read TGTGCCAGCAGCCCCCGGGGGCCGGGATCTAATGAAAAACTGTTTTTT.